These T cell receptor beta chains were read from a single sample in a study of T cell responses to AZD1222 COVID-19 vaccine. Clones were sequenced by immunoSEQ multiplex PCR, and TCRdb holds only the in-frame ones, with some missing. The sample shows about 150,000 clones, 90% to 95% of them seen only once. The sample in question was peripheral blood, obtained on day 0 of AZD1222 vaccination. The receptor source for this set is an adult in good health. The CDR3 runs from the conserved cysteine through the conserved F or W. A D gene is named only where the DNA matches it firmly. A row's size may be missing; if present it is once, few, many or a size class.

TRBV19,-,-,TRBJ1-5,CASSPWTSSNQPQHF,TGTGCCAGTAGCCCCTGGACGTCTAGCAATCAGCCCCAGCATTTT
TRBV5-1,-,-,TRBJ1-1,CASSLAGDTEAFF,TGCGCCAGCAGCTTGGCAGGGGACACTGAAGCTTTCTTT
TRBV27,-,TRBD1,TRBJ1-2,CASKSGTGAGGYTF,TGTGCCAGCAAATCCGGGACAGGGGCTGGGGGCTACACCTTC
TRBV27,-,TRBD1,TRBJ1-1,CASSPGQGNTEAFF,TGTGCCAGCAGCCCGGGACAGGGAAACACTGAAGCTTTCTTT
TRBV3-1/TRBV3-2,once,TRBD1,TRBJ1-2,CASSFWTGDGYTF,TGTGCCAGCAGCTTTTGGACAGGGGATGGCTACACCTTC
TRBV6-2/TRBV6-3,-,-,TRBJ1-5,CASSYSRDYTSNQPQHF,TGTGCCAGCAGTTACTCGAGAGATTACACAAGCAATCAGCCCCAGCATTTT
TRBV27,-,-,TRBJ2-7,CASAGAKPYEQYF,TGTGCCAGCGCAGGGGCCAAACCCTACGAGCAGTACTTC
TRBV5-1,-,-,TRBJ2-1,CASSTHNEQFF,TGCGCCAGCAGCACCCACAATGAGCAGTTCTTC
TRBV5-1,-,TRBD1,TRBJ1-1,CASSPHRGPGTGNTEAFF,TGCGCCAGCAGCCCCCATCGCGGTCCCGGGACAGGTAACACTGAAGCTTTCTTT
TRBV27,once,-,TRBJ1-1,CASRRMNTEAFF,TGTGCCAGCAGGAGAATGAACACTGAAGCTTTCTTT
TRBV3-1/TRBV3-2,-,-,TRBJ2-2,CASSHGREFVGELFF,TGTGCCAGCAGCCACGGCAGGGAGTTCGTCGGGGAGCTGTTTTTT
TRBV27,-,TRBD1,TRBJ1-2,CASSSTQTGPYGYTF,TGTGCCAGCAGTTCCACACAGACAGGGCCCTATGGCTACACCTTC
TRBV4-1,-,TRBD1,TRBJ2-3,CASSLQGSGTDTQYF,TGCGCCAGCAGCTTACAGGGGTCTGGCACAGATACGCAGTATTTT
TRBV28,-,-,TRBJ1-5,CASTRAGAGQPQHF,TGTGCCAGCACCAGAGCAGGGGCTGGTCAGCCCCAGCATTTT
TRBV24-1,once,-,TRBJ1-5,CATSDSYSNQPQHF,TGTGCCACCAGTGATTCGTATAGCAATCAGCCCCAGCATTTT
TRBV5-4,-,-,TRBJ2-7,CASSLASQGTHEQYF,TGTGCCAGCAGCTTGGCGTCCCAGGGTACTCACGAGCAGTACTTC
TRBV3-1/TRBV3-2,-,-,TRBJ2-5,CASSQVRGGHGETQYF,TGTGCCAGCAGCCAAGTCAGGGGCGGACACGGGGAGACCCAGTACTTC
TRBV28,-,-,TRBJ2-1,CASSPRDGRLYNEQFF,TGTGCCAGCAGTCCCCGGGACGGAAGGCTCTACAATGAGCAGTTCTTC
TRBV11-3,-,-,TRBJ2-7,CASSFTYEQYF,TGTGCCAGCAGCTTTACCTACGAGCAGTACTTC
TRBV27,-,-,TRBJ1-2,CASSLDRRGGYTF,TGTGCCAGCAGTCTAGACAGGAGGGGCGGCTACACCTTC
TRBV7-3,-,TRBD2,TRBJ2-1,CASSWTSGGAYNEQFF,TGTGCCAGCAGCTGGACTAGCGGGGGGGCCTACAATGAGCAGTTCTTC
TRBV6-2/TRBV6-3,-,-,TRBJ2-7,CASSRIPQGGEQYF,TGTGCCAGCAGTCGCATCCCACAGGGAGGCGAGCAGTACTTC
TRBV2,-,-,TRBJ2-2,CASIRDLITGELFF,TGTGCCAGCATCAGGGACCTCATCACCGGGGAGCTGTTTTTT
TRBV27,-,-,TRBJ2-1,CATTRGYNEQFF,TGTGCCACCACCCGGGGGTACAATGAGCAGTTCTTC
TRBV27,-,-,TRBJ2-7,CASSLGGYEQYF,TGTGCCAGCAGTTTGGGTGGATACGAGCAGTACTTC
TRBV5-1,-,-,TRBJ2-1,CASSLIQGGIYNEQFF,TGCGCCAGCAGCTTGATCCAGGGCGGGATATACAATGAGCAGTTCTTC
TRBV7-9,-,TRBD2,TRBJ2-1,CASSLRSGRAPYNEQFF,TGTGCCAGCAGCTTAAGAAGCGGGAGGGCCCCCTACAATGAGCAGTTCTTC
TRBV19,-,TRBD1,TRBJ1-2,CASSIDGTGSRGYTF,TGTGCCAGTAGTATAGATGGGACAGGTTCGCGGGGCTACACCTTC
TRBV5-1,-,TRBD2,TRBJ2-1,CASSLVAGANYNEQFF,TGCGCCAGCAGCTTGGTGGCGGGAGCTAACTACAATGAGCAGTTCTTC
TRBV29-1,once,-,TRBJ2-2,CSVDRGYTGELFF,TGCAGCGTTGACCGGGGGTACACCGGGGAGCTGTTTTTT
TRBV21-1,-,-,TRBJ2-1,CASSKWGQGIEQFF,-
TRBV7-9,-,-,TRBJ1-1,CALAEAPMNTEAFF,TGTGCCCTCGCGGAGGCGCCTATGAACACTGAAGCTTTCTTT
TRBV11-2,-,TRBD2,TRBJ2-1,CASSLSSGGAVDEQFF,TGTGCCAGCAGCTTATCTAGCGGGGGGGCCGTAGATGAGCAGTTCTTC
TRBV13,-,TRBD2,TRBJ2-3,CASSSSRLAGGFDTQYF,TGTGCCAGCAGCTCCTCTCGACTAGCGGGAGGCTTCGATACGCAGTATTTT
TRBV6-5,-,TRBD1,TRBJ1-2,CASSYLQGVPVGGYTF,TGTGCCAGCAGTTATCTCCAGGGGGTCCCAGTCGGTGGCTACACCTTC
TRBV28,-,-,TRBJ1-5,CASTGRQYSNQPQHF,TGTGCCAGCACCGGAAGACAGTATAGCAATCAGCCCCAGCATTTT